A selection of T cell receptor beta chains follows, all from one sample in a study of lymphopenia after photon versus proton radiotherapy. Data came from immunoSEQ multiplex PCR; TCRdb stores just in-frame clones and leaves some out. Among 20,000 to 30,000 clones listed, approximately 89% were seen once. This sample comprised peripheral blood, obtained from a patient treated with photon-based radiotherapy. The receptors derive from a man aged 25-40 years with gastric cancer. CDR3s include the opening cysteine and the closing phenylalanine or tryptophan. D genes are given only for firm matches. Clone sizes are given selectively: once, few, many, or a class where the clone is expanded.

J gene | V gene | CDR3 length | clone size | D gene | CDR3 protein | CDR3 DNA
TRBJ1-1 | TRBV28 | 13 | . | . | CASVTSTNTEAFF | TGTGCCAGCGTAACCTCAACCAACACTGAAGCTTTCTTT
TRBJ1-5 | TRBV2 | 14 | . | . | CASNSGGKDQPQHF | TGTGCCAGCAACTCTGGGGGGAAGGATCAGCCCCAGCATTTT
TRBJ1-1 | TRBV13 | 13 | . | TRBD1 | CASRYRGNTEAFF | TGTGCCAGCAGGTACAGGGGGAACACTGAAGCTTTCTTT
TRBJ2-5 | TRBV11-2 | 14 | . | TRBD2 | CASRPAGGQETQYF | TGTGCCAGCAGGCCAGCGGGGGGACAAGAGACCCAGTACTTC
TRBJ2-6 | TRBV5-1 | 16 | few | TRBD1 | CASSWGQGDGANVLTF | TGCGCCAGCAGTTGGGGACAGGGCGATGGGGCCAACGTCCTGACTTTC
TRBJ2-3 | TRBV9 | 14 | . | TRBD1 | CASSVGTGGDTQYF | TGTGCCAGCAGCGTGGGGACAGGGGGAGATACGCAGTATTTT
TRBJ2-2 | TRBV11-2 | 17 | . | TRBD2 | CASSLRPGGSGTGELFF | TGTGCCAGCAGCTTACGTCCTGGCGGGAGTGGCACCGGGGAGCTGTTTTTT
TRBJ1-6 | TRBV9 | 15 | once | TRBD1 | CASSGTGVSNSPLHF | TGTGCCAGCAGCGGGACAGGAGTCTCTAATTCACCCCTCCACTTT
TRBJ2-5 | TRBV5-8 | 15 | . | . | CASSLRVIPQETQYF | TGTGCCAGCAGCTTGAGGGTCATCCCACAAGAGACCCAGTACTTC
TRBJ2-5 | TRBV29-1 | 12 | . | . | CSVRGVEETQYF | TGCAGCGTAAGAGGGGTGGAAGAGACCCAGTACTTC
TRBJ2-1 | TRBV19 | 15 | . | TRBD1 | CASSIGGTGGDEQFF | TGTGCCAGTAGTATAGGCGGGACAGGGGGTGATGAGCAGTTCTTC
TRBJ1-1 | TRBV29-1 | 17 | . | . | CSGRGTTGRGFSAEAFF | TGCAGTGGGAGGGGCACTACAGGGCGGGGGTTTTCGGCTGAAGCTTTCTTT
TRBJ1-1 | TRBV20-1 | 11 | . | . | CSATQLYEAFF | TGCAGTGCGACCCAACTATATGAAGCTTTCTTT
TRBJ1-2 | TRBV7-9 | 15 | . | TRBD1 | CASSIGQGRNYGYTF | TGTGCCAGCAGCATTGGACAGGGCCGTAACTATGGCTACACCTTC
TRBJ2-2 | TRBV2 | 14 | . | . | CASLLTPNTGELFF | TGTGCCAGCCTTCTGACCCCGAACACCGGGGAGCTGTTTTTT
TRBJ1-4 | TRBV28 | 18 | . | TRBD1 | CASSSRQGGFGENEKLFF | TGTGCCAGCAGTTCAAGACAGGGGGGATTTGGAGAAAATGAAAAACTGTTTTTT
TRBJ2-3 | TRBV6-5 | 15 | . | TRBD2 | CASKGTSEPRDTQYF | TGTGCCAGTAAGGGCACTAGCGAACCACGGGATACGCAGTATTTT
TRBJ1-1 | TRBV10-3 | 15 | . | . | CAISLGDPMNTEAFF | TGTGCCATCTCCCTGGGGGATCCCATGAACACTGAAGCTTTCTTT
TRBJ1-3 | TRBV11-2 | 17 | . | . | CASSSNPEGFSGNTIYF | TGTGCCAGCAGCTCAAACCCGGAAGGGTTTTCTGGAAACACCATATATTTT
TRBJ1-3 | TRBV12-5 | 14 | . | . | CASGSGNDGNTIYF | TGTGCTAGTGGTTCGGGCAACGACGGAAACACCATATATTTT
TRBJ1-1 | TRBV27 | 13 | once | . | CASSPQRGGEAFF | TGTGCCAGCAGTCCACAGAGAGGGGGTGAAGCTTTCTTT
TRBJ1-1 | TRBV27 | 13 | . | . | CASSFQGLGEAFF | TGTGCCAGCAGTTTTCAGGGTTTGGGTGAAGCTTTCTTT